These T cell receptor beta chains were read from a single sample in a study of human T cells and chemical hapten exposure. Via MiXCR, TCRdb re-called the RACE reads, giving one row per CDR3 protein. The sample yields tens of thousands of distinct CDR3 sequences, around a tenth seen once. Sequences were derived from whole blood, sampled in connection with sensitization to the hapten diphenylcyclopropenone (DPC). Receptors were obtained from a middle-aged man with alopecia areata. Some clones in this sample may be carry-over from other donors' samples. Both conserved end residues are part of each CDR3. The order of the fields is J gene, D gene, V gene, clone size, CDR3 DNA, CDR3 protein. D genes are given only for firm matches. Clone size is not always given. Where it is, it says once, few, many or a class for expanded clones.

>TRBJ2-3|TRBD2|TRBV4-1|few
TGCGCCAGCAGCCAAGAGAAGCTAGCGGGAGTGTGGGGGGGTAGCACAGATACGCAGTATTTT
CASSQEKLAGVWGGSTDTQYF
>TRBJ2-2|-|TRBV20-1|many
TGCAGTGCTAGTGTTAGGCAACACGGGGAGCTGTTTTTT
CSASVRQHGELFF
>TRBJ2-4|-|TRBV3-1|many
TGTGCCAGCAGCCAAGATCAGTCCAGACTACTAGCCAAAAACATTCAGTACTTC
CASSQDQSRLLAKNIQYF
>TRBJ2-5|-|TRBV3-1|few
TGTGCCAGCAGCCAAGACTTAGAGACCCAGTACTTC
CASSQDLETQYF
>TRBJ1-2|-|TRBV5-6|-
TGTGCCAGCAGCTTGACAGGGATTAACTATGGCTACACCTTC
CASSLTGINYGYTF
>TRBJ1-5|-|TRBV7-8|-
TGTGCCAGCAGCTTAGACAGGGAGAGGCAGCCCCAGCATTTT
CASSLDRERQPQHF
>TRBJ1-1|-|TRBV7-2|few
TGTGCCAGCAGCTTAGGTACGGGGGCGCTACCTGAAGCTTTCTTT
CASSLGTGALPEAFF
>TRBJ1-1|-|TRBV11-1|-
TGTGCCAGCAGCTTATCGGCAAACACTGAAGCTTTCTTT
CASSLSANTEAFF
>TRBJ2-4|-|TRBV29-1|many
TGCAGCGTTGAGGAGGGTATAGCCAAAAACATTCAGTACTTC
CSVEEGIAKNIQYF
>TRBJ2-1|-|TRBV7-9|few
TGTGCCAGCAGCCCCCGAGGGCCCGCCGCCTACAATGAGCAGTTCTTC
CASSPRGPAAYNEQFF
>TRBJ2-6|-|TRBV11-2|-
TGTGCCAGCAACCCGGGGGCCAACGTCCTGACTTTC
CASNPGANVLTF
>TRBJ2-1|-|TRBV28|many
TGTGCCAGCAGTCTGGGGAAGGCCAATGAGCAGTTCTTC
CASSLGKANEQFF
>TRBJ1-1|-|TRBV14|few
TGTGCCAGCAGCCAAGGCTCGGACAGAGAAGCTTTCTTT
CASSQGSDREAFF
>TRBJ2-1|TRBD2|TRBV20-1|many
TGCAGTGCTAGTCCCTGGACTAGCGGGAGACTCAATGAGCAGTTCTTC
CSASPWTSGRLNEQFF
>TRBJ2-7|TRBD1|TRBV28|many
TGTGCCAGCAGGCAGACAGGGACCTACGAGCAGTACTTC
CASRQTGTYEQYF
>TRBJ2-1|TRBD2|TRBV7-2|many
TGTGCCAGCAGCTTATCGGGAGGGCTATACAATGAGCAGTTCTTC
CASSLSGGLYNEQFF
>TRBJ1-1|TRBD1|TRBV5-1|many
TGCGCCAGCAGCGGAGGGACAGGGATCACTGAAGCTTTCTTT
CASSGGTGITEAFF
>TRBJ2-4|TRBD2|TRBV30|few
TGTGCCTGGAGTGTACTACGGTCTAGCGGCAAAAACATTCAGTACTTC
CAWSVLRSSGKNIQYF
>TRBJ2-2|-|TRBV7-9|many
TGTGCCAGCAGCCTCACACCAATTACGAACACCGGGGAGCTGTTTTTT
CASSLTPITNTGELFF
>TRBJ1-1|-|TRBV28|few
TGTGCCAGCAGTTTAGAAAGGGCTGAAGCTTTCTTT
CASSLERAEAFF
>TRBJ2-2|-|TRBV5-1|many
TGCGCCAGCAGCTCGCCAGACCCGGGCACCGGGGAGCTGTTTTTT
CASSSPDPGTGELFF
>TRBJ1-2|-|TRBV27|few
TGTGCCAGCAGTCCGGATGGACTGCTCTATGGCTACACCTTC
CASSPDGLLYGYTF
>TRBJ2-7|-|TRBV29-1|-
TGCAGCCATAGCGCAGGGGGGCGAAACTACGAGCAGTACTTC
CSHSAGGRNYEQYF
>TRBJ2-1|-|TRBV27|-
TGTGCCAGCACCCGACTTGGGAGGTTAAGTGAGCAGTTCTTC
CASTRLGRLSEQFF
>TRBJ1-4|-|TRBV7-9|few
TGTGCCAGCAGCAACCAACCGAATGAAAAACTGTTTTTT
CASSNQPNEKLFF
>TRBJ2-1|TRBD2|TRBV7-6|many
TGTGCCAGCAGCTCTTGGGGCGGGGGAAATGAGCAGTTCTTC
CASSSWGGGNEQFF